The rows below give T cell receptor beta chains drawn from one sample of a study of T cells in Graves' hyperthyroidism and ophthalmopathy. TCRdb redid the calling of the multiplex PCR reads with MiXCR, one entry per CDR3 protein. In the table there are approximately 610,000 distinct CDR3 sequences, under 15% of which are singletons. Specimen: blood. Source of these receptors: a woman aged 40 to 50 with Graves' ophthalmopathy. The CDR3 runs from the conserved cysteine through the conserved F or W. Fields, in order: J gene, clone size, V gene, D gene, CDR3 protein, CDR3 DNA. D genes are given only for firm matches. Size is omitted from some rows. Given values are once, few, many or a class for expanded clones.

TRBJ2-7 | - | TRBV27 | TRBD2 | CASIRRGDYEQYF | TGTGCCAGCATTCGGCGGGGGGACTACGAGCAGTACTTC
TRBJ1-3 | - | TRBV20-1 | - | CSAMSSGNTIYF | TGCAGTGCTATGAGCTCTGGAAACACCATATATTTT
TRBJ2-7 | many | TRBV20-1 | - | CSVIPGSSNFPSAEQYF | TGCAGTGTAATTCCGGGGTCCAGCAACTTCCCTTCTGCCGAGCAGTACTTC
TRBJ2-2 | - | TRBV5-8 | TRBD1 | CASSLWDSGELFF | TGTGCCAGCAGCTTGTGGGACAGCGGGGAGCTGTTTTTT
TRBJ2-5 | many | TRBV20-1 | - | CSARAFTPGETQYF | TGCAGTGCTAGAGCTTTTACCCCGGGAGAGACCCAGTACTTC
TRBJ2-5 | many | TRBV7-2 | TRBD2 | CASSLAGTSVSTQYF | TGTGCCAGCAGCTTAGCGGGGACTAGCGTCTCGACCCAGTACTTC
TRBJ1-5 | many | TRBV19 | - | CASSMFPNQPQHF | TGTGCCAGTAGTATGTTTCCCAATCAGCCCCAGCATTTT
TRBJ2-7 | - | TRBV20-1 | TRBD2 | CSGGLVPYEQYF | TGCAGTGGAGGACTAGTCCCCTACGAGCAGTACTTC
TRBJ2-2 | few | TRBV11-1 | TRBD1 | CASSNLRDRGSNTGELFF | TGTGCCAGCAGCAACCTCCGGGACAGGGGGAGTAACACCGGGGAGCTGTTTTTT
TRBJ2-5 | few | TRBV4-1 | - | CASSQAAGKETQYF | TGCGCCAGCAGCCAGGCGGCCGGGAAAGAGACCCAGTACTTC
TRBJ2-2 | many | TRBV9 | - | CASSVGGGGTGELFF | TGTGCCAGCAGCGTAGGGGGAGGGGGCACCGGGGAGCTGTTTTTT